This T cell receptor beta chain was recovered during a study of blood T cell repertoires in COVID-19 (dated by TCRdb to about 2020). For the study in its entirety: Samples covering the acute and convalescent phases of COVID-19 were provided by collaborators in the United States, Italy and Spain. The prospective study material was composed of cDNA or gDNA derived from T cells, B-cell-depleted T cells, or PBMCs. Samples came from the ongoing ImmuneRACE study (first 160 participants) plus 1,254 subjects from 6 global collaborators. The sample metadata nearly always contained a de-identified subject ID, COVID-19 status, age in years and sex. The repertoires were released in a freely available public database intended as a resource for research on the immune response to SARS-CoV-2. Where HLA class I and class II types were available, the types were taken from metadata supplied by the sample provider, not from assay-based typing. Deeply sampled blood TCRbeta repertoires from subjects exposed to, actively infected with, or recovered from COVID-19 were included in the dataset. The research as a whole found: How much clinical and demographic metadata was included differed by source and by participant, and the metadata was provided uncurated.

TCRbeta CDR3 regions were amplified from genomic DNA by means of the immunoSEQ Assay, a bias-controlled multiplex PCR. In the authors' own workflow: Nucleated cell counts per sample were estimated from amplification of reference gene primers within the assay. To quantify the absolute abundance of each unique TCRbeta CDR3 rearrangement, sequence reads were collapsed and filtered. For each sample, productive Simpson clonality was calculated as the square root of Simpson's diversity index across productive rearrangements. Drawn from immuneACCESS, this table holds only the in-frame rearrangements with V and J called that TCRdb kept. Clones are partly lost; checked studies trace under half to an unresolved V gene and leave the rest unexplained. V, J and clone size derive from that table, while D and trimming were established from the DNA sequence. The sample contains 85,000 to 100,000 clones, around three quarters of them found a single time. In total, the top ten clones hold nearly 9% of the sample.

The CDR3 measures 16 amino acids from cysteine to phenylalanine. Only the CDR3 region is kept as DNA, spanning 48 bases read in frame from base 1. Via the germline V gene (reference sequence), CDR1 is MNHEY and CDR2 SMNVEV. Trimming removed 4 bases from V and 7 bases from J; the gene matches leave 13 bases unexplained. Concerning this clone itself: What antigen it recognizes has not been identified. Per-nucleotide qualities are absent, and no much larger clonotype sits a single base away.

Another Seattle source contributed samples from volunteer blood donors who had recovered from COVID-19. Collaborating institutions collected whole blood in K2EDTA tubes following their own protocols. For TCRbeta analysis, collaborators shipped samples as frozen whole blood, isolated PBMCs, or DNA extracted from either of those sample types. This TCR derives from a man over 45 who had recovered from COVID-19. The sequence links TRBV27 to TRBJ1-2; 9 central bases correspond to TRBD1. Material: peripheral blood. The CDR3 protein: CASSSLGTGFGLGYTF. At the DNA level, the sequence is TGTGCCAGCAGTTCCCTTGGGACAGGGTTTGGTCTTGGCTACACCTTC.